Listed below are T cell receptor beta chains from one sample, sequenced in a study of T cell responses to AZD1222 COVID-19 vaccine. Profiled with immunoSEQ multiplex PCR; TCRdb holds only in-frame clones, not every one. The table shows roughly 140,000 clones, with about 90% occurring only once. The sequences come from peripheral blood, collected 28 days after the second AZD1222 dose. These receptors were taken from an adult who received the AZD1222 COVID-19 vaccine. Both conserved end residues are part of each CDR3. D genes are given only for firm matches. Size tells how often a clone was seen (once, few, many) or the class of an expanded clone, and some rows leave it out.

cdr3_aa: CASSQEVRTEAFF
cdr3_nt: TGTGCCAGCAGCCAGGAGGTGAGAACTGAAGCTTTCTTT
j_call: TRBJ1-1
d_call: NA
clone_size: NA
v_call: TRBV5-8

cdr3_aa: CASSLSGSDQPQHF
cdr3_nt: TGTGCCAGCAGCTTGTCAGGATCCGATCAGCCCCAGCATTTT
j_call: TRBJ1-5
d_call: NA
clone_size: NA
v_call: TRBV13

cdr3_aa: CASGLTEHGYTF
cdr3_nt: TGTGCTAGTGGTTTGACGGAACATGGCTACACCTTC
j_call: TRBJ1-2
d_call: NA
clone_size: NA
v_call: TRBV12-5

cdr3_aa: CASSVGAGGEVVEQFF
cdr3_nt: TGTGCCAGCAGCGTAGGAGCCGGGGGGGAGGTAGTTGAGCAGTTCTTC
j_call: TRBJ2-1
d_call: TRBD2
clone_size: NA
v_call: TRBV9

cdr3_aa: CASSLRQRPTENGYTF
cdr3_nt: TGCGCCAGCAGCTTGCGTCAGCGCCCAACCGAAAATGGCTACACCTTC
j_call: TRBJ1-2
d_call: NA
clone_size: NA
v_call: TRBV5-1

cdr3_aa: CASSEGVKDQPQHF
cdr3_nt: TGTGCCAGCAGCGAGGGAGTGAAGGATCAGCCCCAGCATTTT
j_call: TRBJ1-5
d_call: NA
clone_size: NA
v_call: TRBV6-5

cdr3_aa: CASSSGITDTQYF
cdr3_nt: TGCGCCAGCAGCAGCGGAATCACAGATACGCAGTATTTT
j_call: TRBJ2-3
d_call: NA
clone_size: NA
v_call: TRBV4-1

cdr3_aa: CASSEGQLGGPQHF
cdr3_nt: TGTGCCAGCAGTGAAGGGCAGTTGGGCGGGCCCCAGCATTTT
j_call: TRBJ1-5
d_call: NA
clone_size: few
v_call: TRBV6-1

cdr3_aa: CASTLGPPNYGYTF
cdr3_nt: TGTGCCAGTACCCTGGGACCGCCCAACTATGGCTACACCTTC
j_call: TRBJ1-2
d_call: NA
clone_size: NA
v_call: TRBV19

cdr3_aa: CASSEPGTGAEKLFF
cdr3_nt: TGTGCCAGCAGCGAGCCCGGGACAGGGGCAGAAAAACTGTTTTTT
j_call: TRBJ1-4
d_call: TRBD1
clone_size: NA
v_call: TRBV9

cdr3_aa: CASSPTGVSEAFF
cdr3_nt: TGTGCCAGCAGCCCGACAGGGGTCTCTGAAGCTTTCTTT
j_call: TRBJ1-1
d_call: TRBD1
clone_size: NA
v_call: TRBV7-9

cdr3_aa: CASSGGSTGLGETQYF
cdr3_nt: TGTGCCAGCAGCGGGGGATCTACAGGGTTAGGGGAGACCCAGTACTTC
j_call: TRBJ2-5
d_call: NA
clone_size: once
v_call: TRBV5-5

cdr3_aa: CASSVDKGYNEQFF
cdr3_nt: TGTGCCAGCAGCGTAGATAAGGGATACAATGAGCAGTTCTTC
j_call: TRBJ2-1
d_call: NA
clone_size: NA
v_call: TRBV9

cdr3_aa: CASSLYTGYSGNTIYF
cdr3_nt: TGTGCCAGCAGCCTGTATACAGGGTACTCTGGAAACACCATATATTTT
j_call: TRBJ1-3
d_call: NA
clone_size: NA
v_call: TRBV11-2

cdr3_aa: CASKPTELGNEQFF
cdr3_nt: TGTGCCAGCAAGCCTACGGAGCTGGGCAATGAGCAGTTCTTC
j_call: TRBJ2-1
d_call: NA
clone_size: NA
v_call: TRBV27

cdr3_aa: CASSFIPDGLNTEAFF
cdr3_nt: TGTGCCAGCAGTTTTATCCCTGACGGTCTGAACACTGAAGCTTTCTTT
j_call: TRBJ1-1
d_call: NA
clone_size: NA
v_call: TRBV28

cdr3_aa: CASTLPRQGNEKLFF
cdr3_nt: TGTGCCAGCACCCTTCCAAGACAGGGGAATGAAAAACTGTTTTTT
j_call: TRBJ1-4
d_call: TRBD1
clone_size: few
v_call: TRBV28

cdr3_aa: CASSLGGEAFF
cdr3_nt: TGTGCCAGCAGTCTCGGGGGGGAAGCTTTCTTT
j_call: TRBJ1-1
d_call: NA
clone_size: NA
v_call: TRBV7-3

cdr3_aa: CASSSRAMNTEAFF
cdr3_nt: TGTGCCAGTAGTTCCAGGGCTATGAACACTGAAGCTTTCTTT
j_call: TRBJ1-1
d_call: NA
clone_size: NA
v_call: TRBV19

cdr3_aa: CASVLGTSRRYNEQFF
cdr3_nt: TGTGCTAGTGTCCTCGGGACTAGCAGACGCTACAATGAGCAGTTCTTC
j_call: TRBJ2-1
d_call: TRBD2
clone_size: NA
v_call: TRBV12-5

cdr3_aa: CASSPVATANSPLHF
cdr3_nt: TGTGCCAGCTCACCGGTCGCTACAGCCAATTCACCCCTCCACTTT
j_call: TRBJ1-6
d_call: NA
clone_size: few
v_call: TRBV18

cdr3_aa: CASSETSSYNEQFF
cdr3_nt: TGTGCCAGCAGTGAGACTAGCTCTTACAATGAGCAGTTCTTC
j_call: TRBJ2-1
d_call: TRBD2
clone_size: NA
v_call: TRBV6-2/TRBV6-3

cdr3_aa: CASSATPGRGRETQYF
cdr3_nt: TGTGCCAGCAGCGCAACCCCGGGACGTGGAAGAGAGACCCAGTACTTC
j_call: TRBJ2-5
d_call: NA
clone_size: NA
v_call: TRBV9

cdr3_aa: CASSLHRQVTEAFF
cdr3_nt: TGCGCCAGCAGCCTCCACCGACAGGTCACTGAAGCTTTCTTT
j_call: TRBJ1-1
d_call: NA
clone_size: NA
v_call: TRBV5-1

cdr3_aa: CASSLESSYEQYF
cdr3_nt: TGTGCCAGCAGCTTAGAGAGCTCCTACGAGCAGTACTTC
j_call: TRBJ2-7
d_call: NA
clone_size: NA
v_call: TRBV11-3

cdr3_aa: CASSSIVRGYEQYF
cdr3_nt: TGTGCCAGCAGCTCGATCGTCCGTGGCTACGAGCAGTACTTC
j_call: TRBJ2-7
d_call: NA
clone_size: NA
v_call: TRBV7-8

cdr3_aa: CASSQQGSGNTIYF
cdr3_nt: TGTGCCAGCAGCCAACAGGGGTCTGGAAACACCATATATTTT
j_call: TRBJ1-3
d_call: NA
clone_size: NA
v_call: TRBV3-1/TRBV3-2

cdr3_aa: CASRPGTGLRLITEAFF
cdr3_nt: TGTGCCAGCAGACCCGGGACAGGGCTGCGCTTAATCACTGAAGCTTTCTTT
j_call: TRBJ1-1
d_call: TRBD1
clone_size: NA
v_call: TRBV5-8

cdr3_aa: CASSVGLSYEQYF
cdr3_nt: TGTGCCAGTAGTGTTGGCCTCTCCTACGAGCAGTACTTC
j_call: TRBJ2-7
d_call: NA
clone_size: NA
v_call: TRBV19

cdr3_aa: CASSLLAGQYTQYF
cdr3_nt: TGTGCCAGCAGCTTATTAGCGGGGCAATATACGCAGTATTTT
j_call: TRBJ2-3
d_call: TRBD2
clone_size: NA
v_call: TRBV7-8

cdr3_aa: CASSRHPGPSSYNEQFF
cdr3_nt: TGTGCCAGCAGCCGGCATCCGGGACCCAGCTCCTACAATGAGCAGTTCTTC
j_call: TRBJ2-1
d_call: NA
clone_size: NA
v_call: TRBV14

cdr3_aa: CASSPRQGEWYGYTF
cdr3_nt: TGTGCCAGCTCACCTCGACAGGGGGAGTGGTATGGCTACACCTTC
j_call: TRBJ1-2
d_call: TRBD1
clone_size: NA
v_call: TRBV18

cdr3_aa: CASSLASAVYGYTF
cdr3_nt: TGCGCCAGCAGCTTGGCGTCCGCTGTCTATGGCTACACCTTC
j_call: TRBJ1-2
d_call: NA
clone_size: NA
v_call: TRBV5-1

cdr3_aa: CASSVTSGLRFTDTQYF
cdr3_nt: TGTGCCAGCAGCGTAACTTCGGGACTACGCTTCACAGATACGCAGTATTTT
j_call: TRBJ2-3
d_call: TRBD2
clone_size: NA
v_call: TRBV9

cdr3_aa: CASQGQGEKLFF
cdr3_nt: TGTGCCAGCCAAGGGCAGGGTGAAAAACTGTTTTTT
j_call: TRBJ1-4
d_call: NA
clone_size: NA
v_call: TRBV3-1/TRBV3-2

cdr3_aa: CASRGSSYEQYF
cdr3_nt: TGTGCCAGCAGGGGTAGCTCCTACGAGCAGTACTTC
j_call: TRBJ2-7
d_call: NA
clone_size: NA
v_call: TRBV2

cdr3_aa: CASSLPLQLEAFF
cdr3_nt: TGTGCCAGCAGCTTACCCCTGCAGCTCGAAGCTTTCTTT
j_call: TRBJ1-1
d_call: NA
clone_size: NA
v_call: TRBV7-9

cdr3_aa: CATSSPGGQSVYTF
cdr3_nt: TGTGCCACCAGCAGCCCCGGCGGACAGAGTGTCTACACCTTC
j_call: TRBJ1-2
d_call: NA
clone_size: NA
v_call: TRBV15

cdr3_aa: CASSLPSAKYNEQFF
cdr3_nt: TGTGCCAGCAGCTTGCCTAGCGCGAAATACAATGAGCAGTTCTTC
j_call: TRBJ2-1
d_call: NA
clone_size: NA
v_call: TRBV11-1

cdr3_aa: CASSQDRGGINSPLHF
cdr3_nt: TGTGCCAGCAGCCAAGATCGGGGGGGGATTAATTCACCCCTCCACTTT
j_call: TRBJ1-6
d_call: NA
clone_size: once
v_call: TRBV4-2

cdr3_aa: CATSRDLITEAFF
cdr3_nt: TGTGCCACCAGCAGAGATCTCATTACTGAAGCTTTCTTT
j_call: TRBJ1-1
d_call: NA
clone_size: NA
v_call: TRBV15

cdr3_aa: CASSPRQGSDYGYTF
cdr3_nt: TGTGCCAGCTCACCAAGACAGGGCAGCGACTATGGCTACACCTTC
j_call: TRBJ1-2
d_call: TRBD1
clone_size: NA
v_call: TRBV18

cdr3_aa: CASSLASGQGGEKLFF
cdr3_nt: TGTGCCAGCAGCTTGGCCTCGGGACAGGGGGGTGAAAAACTGTTTTTT
j_call: TRBJ1-4
d_call: TRBD1
clone_size: NA
v_call: TRBV7-9

cdr3_aa: CASSYQGAVNTEAFF
cdr3_nt: TGTGCCAGCAGTTATCAGGGGGCGGTTAACACTGAAGCTTTCTTT
j_call: TRBJ1-1
d_call: TRBD1
clone_size: NA
v_call: TRBV6-5

cdr3_aa: CASSSGTTGPLHF
cdr3_nt: TGTGCCAGCAGCTCGGGGACGACGGGTCCCCTCCACTTT
j_call: TRBJ1-6
d_call: NA
clone_size: NA
v_call: TRBV7-9

cdr3_aa: CASSLTDRARGGYTF
cdr3_nt: TGTGCCAGCTCACTGACAGACAGGGCTAGGGGCGGCTACACCTTC
j_call: TRBJ1-2
d_call: TRBD1
clone_size: NA
v_call: TRBV18

cdr3_aa: CASYGGTNGYTF
cdr3_nt: TGCGCCAGCTATGGGGGAACGAATGGCTACACCTTC
j_call: TRBJ1-2
d_call: NA
clone_size: NA
v_call: TRBV10-2

cdr3_aa: CASSRFDFHSDNEQFF
cdr3_nt: TGTGCCAGCAGCCGGTTTGATTTCCATTCCGACAATGAGCAGTTCTTC
j_call: TRBJ2-1
d_call: NA
clone_size: NA
v_call: TRBV3-1/TRBV3-2

cdr3_aa: CASSPGRVKNEKLFF
cdr3_nt: TGTGCCAGCAGTCCCGGCAGGGTCAAAAATGAAAAACTGTTTTTT
j_call: TRBJ1-4
d_call: NA
clone_size: NA
v_call: TRBV4-2

cdr3_aa: CASGGLGGVGEQYF
cdr3_nt: TGTGCCAGCGGGGGATTAGGGGGAGTGGGGGAGCAGTACTTC
j_call: TRBJ2-7
d_call: NA
clone_size: NA
v_call: TRBV6-5

cdr3_aa: CASSQDGLAGYEQYF
cdr3_nt: TGTGCCAGCAGCCAAGACGGACTAGCGGGCTACGAGCAGTACTTC
j_call: TRBJ2-7
d_call: TRBD2
clone_size: NA
v_call: TRBV3-1/TRBV3-2

cdr3_aa: CASSLAGVRQPQHF
cdr3_nt: TGTGCCAGCAGCTTAGCAGGGGTACGTCAGCCCCAGCATTTT
j_call: TRBJ1-5
d_call: NA
clone_size: NA
v_call: TRBV7-2

cdr3_aa: CASSLRTGGCTEAFF
cdr3_nt: TGTGCCAGCAGCCTTAGGACAGGGGGCTGCACTGAAGCTTTCTTT
j_call: TRBJ1-1
d_call: TRBD1
clone_size: NA
v_call: TRBV5-7

cdr3_aa: CASSPRPNRGHGYTF
cdr3_nt: TGTGCCAGCAGTCCCCGTCCGAACAGGGGGCACGGCTACACCTTC
j_call: TRBJ1-2
d_call: TRBD1
clone_size: NA
v_call: TRBV6-5

cdr3_aa: CASRQDVQGIPYEQYF
cdr3_nt: TGTGCCAGCAGACAAGACGTCCAGGGGATTCCCTACGAGCAGTACTTC
j_call: TRBJ2-7
d_call: NA
clone_size: few
v_call: TRBV7-9

cdr3_aa: CASSDFTQNSPLHF
cdr3_nt: TGTGCCAGCAGTGATTTTACCCAGAATTCACCCCTCCACTTT
j_call: TRBJ1-6
d_call: NA
clone_size: NA
v_call: TRBV6-1

cdr3_aa: CASSLRENTEAFF
cdr3_nt: TGTGCCAGCAGCTTAAGGGAGAACACTGAAGCTTTCTTT
j_call: TRBJ1-1
d_call: NA
clone_size: NA
v_call: TRBV5-6

cdr3_aa: CASSQDGLAGSSYEQYF
cdr3_nt: TGTGCCAGCAGCCAAGATGGTCTAGCGGGAAGCTCCTACGAGCAGTACTTC
j_call: TRBJ2-7
d_call: TRBD2
clone_size: once
v_call: TRBV4-2

cdr3_aa: CASSGVRIGGNTIYF
cdr3_nt: TGTGCCAGCAGCGGCGTGCGGATAGGAGGAAACACCATATATTTT
j_call: TRBJ1-3
d_call: NA
clone_size: NA
v_call: TRBV7-2

cdr3_aa: CASSTTQNYGYTF
cdr3_nt: TGTGCCAGCAGTACCACTCAGAACTATGGCTACACCTTC
j_call: TRBJ1-2
d_call: NA
clone_size: NA
v_call: TRBV28